The source of this TCR beta chain is a study of sequential checkpoint blockade in melanoma. The treatment was: randomized to nivolumab then ipilimumab (arm A) or the reverse (arm B). The CDR3 totals 14 residues. Germline V gene data show CDR1 as GTSNPN and CDR2 as SVGIG (reference sequence). V shed 7 bases, J shed 0 bases, and the junction held 7 bases outside the gene matches. The sample holds a few counts of this clone. This table comes from immunoSEQ multiplex PCR, and its TCRdb copy is limited to in-frame clones, with some not included. The sample yields 3,000 to 4,500 clones, 20% to 25% seen once.

This chain joins TRBV30 and TRBJ2-7; 9 nucleotides match TRBD2. The receptor was derived from a human donor with melanoma. The sequencing used tumor tissue (inferred from file names), collected from a patient given nivolumab and ipilimumab in sequence. The DNA for the CDR3 is TGTGCCTTGACTAGCGGACTACGCTCCTACGAGCAGTACTTC. Its protein product is CALTSGLRSYEQYF.